The sequence of this T cell receptor (beta chain) was determined in a study of regulatory T cells in long-lasting Graves disease. Study-wide results and limits: For persistent Graves' patients, TCR diversity was lower than for newly diagnosed ones.

The sample holds many counts of this clonotype. Its antigen is unidentified. According to the study, TCR beta libraries were built with iRepertoire HTBI primers and CDR3-region Arm-PCR. From the multiplex PCR reads, TCRdb called clonotypes with MiXCR, one entry per CDR3 protein. Of 500,000 or so distinct CDR3 sequences in the sample, about 16% are singletons; the top ten hold approximately 25%. Time point noted: newly diagnosed GD, antithyroid drugs for less than 3 months. RNA from PBMCs was the source of the TCR library. Per the germline V gene, CDR1 is SGHAT and CDR2 is FQDESV (reference sequence). The CDR3 sequence is 15 residues long. Trimming cost V 3 bases and J 7 bases; bases outside gene matches: 4. These data were likewise used in another study, on T cells in Graves' hyperthyroidism and ophthalmopathy. That study adds: RT-PCR in the first round (using the HTBI primer set) targeted the TCR CDR3. Ophthalmopathy and stable hyperthyroidism were told apart by a 13 V-J model. It was a median about seven months before onset that the model predicted ophthalmopathy.

Sequencing was performed on peripheral blood mononuclear cells (PBMCs), taken at new diagnosis, from a patient treated with antithyroid drugs. This TCR was sampled from a woman between 40 and 65 years old with Graves disease. The chain carries TRBV11-1 and TRBJ2-1; TRBD1 matches 12 bases. In DNA, the CDR3 is TGTGCCAGCAGCTTGGGACAGGGGGCGGTGAATGAGCAGTTCTTC. This translates into CASSLGQGAVNEQFF.